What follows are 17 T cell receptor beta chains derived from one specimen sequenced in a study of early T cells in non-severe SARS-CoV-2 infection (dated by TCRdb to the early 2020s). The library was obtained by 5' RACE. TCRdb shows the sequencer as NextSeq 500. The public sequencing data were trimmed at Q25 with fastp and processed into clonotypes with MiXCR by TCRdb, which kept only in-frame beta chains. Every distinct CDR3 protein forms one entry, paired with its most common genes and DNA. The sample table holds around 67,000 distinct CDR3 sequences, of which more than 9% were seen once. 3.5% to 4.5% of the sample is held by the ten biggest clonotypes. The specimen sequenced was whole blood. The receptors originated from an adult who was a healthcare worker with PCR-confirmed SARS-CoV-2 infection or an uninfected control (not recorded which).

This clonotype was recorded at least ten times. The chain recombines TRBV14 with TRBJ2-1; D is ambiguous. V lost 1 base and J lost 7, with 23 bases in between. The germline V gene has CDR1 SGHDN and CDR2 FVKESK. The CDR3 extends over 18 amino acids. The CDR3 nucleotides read TGTGCCAGCAGCCAAGCCCTGAGACTCCCTGCTGACTTTAATGAGCAGTTCTTC. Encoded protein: CASSQALRLPADFNEQFF.

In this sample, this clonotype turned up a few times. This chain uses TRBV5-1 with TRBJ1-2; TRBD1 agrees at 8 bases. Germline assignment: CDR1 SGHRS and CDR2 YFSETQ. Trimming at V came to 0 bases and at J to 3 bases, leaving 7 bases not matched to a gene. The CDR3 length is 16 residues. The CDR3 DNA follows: TGCGCCAGCAGCTTGGGCCCTTCGGACAGGGACTATGGCTACACCTTC. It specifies CASSLGPSDRDYGYTF.

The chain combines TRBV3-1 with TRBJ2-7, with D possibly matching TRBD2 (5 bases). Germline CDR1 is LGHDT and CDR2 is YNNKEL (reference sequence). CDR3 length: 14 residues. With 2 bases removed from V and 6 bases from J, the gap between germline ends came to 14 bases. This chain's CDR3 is CASSQTAARGEQYF. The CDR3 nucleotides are TGTGCCAGCAGCCAAACGGCGGCCCGGGGCGAGCAGTACTTC.

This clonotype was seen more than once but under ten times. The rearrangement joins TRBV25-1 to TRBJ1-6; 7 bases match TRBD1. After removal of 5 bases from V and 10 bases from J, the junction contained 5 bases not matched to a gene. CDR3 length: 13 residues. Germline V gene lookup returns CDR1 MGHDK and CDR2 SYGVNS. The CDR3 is CASSFRGDSPLHF. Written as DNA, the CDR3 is TGTGCCAGCAGTTTCAGGGGGGACTCACCCCTCCACTTT.

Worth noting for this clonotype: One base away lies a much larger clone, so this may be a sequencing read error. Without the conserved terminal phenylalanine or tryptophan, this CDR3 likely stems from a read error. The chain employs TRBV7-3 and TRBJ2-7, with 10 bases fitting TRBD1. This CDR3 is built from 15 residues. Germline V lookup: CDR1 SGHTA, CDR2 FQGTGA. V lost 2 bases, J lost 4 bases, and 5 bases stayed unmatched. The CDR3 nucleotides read TGTGCCAGCAGCTTACGACCGGGACAGGGGTACGAGCAGTACTAC. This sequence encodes CASSLRPGQGYEQYY.

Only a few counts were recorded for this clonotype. CDR3 residues: CASSPSLLAGKGDTQYF. DNA for the CDR3: TGTGCCAGTAGTCCTTCCCTACTAGCGGGAAAAGGTGATACGCAGTATTTT. This sequence joins TRBV19 and TRBJ2-3, with TRBD2 matching over 10 bases. The ends lost 5 bases at V and 6 bases at J; junction bases unmatched: 14. The CDR3 length is 17 residues. CDR1 and CDR2 (germline): LNHDA, SQIVND (reference sequence).

Here the CDR3 reads CASSDRPFYGYTF. CDR3 sequence (DNA): TGTGCCAGTAGTGACAGACCCTTCTATGGCTACACCTTC. The J gene is TRBJ1-2, the V gene TRBV19, with TRBD1 as a possible D gene (5 bases). This CDR3 has 13 residues. Per the germline V gene, CDR1 is LNHDA and CDR2 is SQIVND (reference sequence). V dropped 5 bases and J dropped 4 bases, with 11 bases sitting between them. Drawing the rest from reference TRBV19 and TRBJ1-2, the complete variable domain is DGGITQSPKYLFRKEGQNVTLSCEQNLNHDAMYWYRQDPGQGLRLIYYSQIVNDFQKGDIAEGYSVSREKKESFPLTVTSAQKNPTAFYLCASSDRPFYGYTFGSGTRLTVV.

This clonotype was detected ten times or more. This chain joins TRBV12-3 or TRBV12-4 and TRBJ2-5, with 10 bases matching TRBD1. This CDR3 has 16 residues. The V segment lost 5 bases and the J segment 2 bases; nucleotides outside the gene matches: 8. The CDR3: CASSPRQGASQETQYF. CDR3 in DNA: TGTGCCAGCAGTCCCCGACAGGGGGCGTCTCAAGAGACCCAGTACTTC.

The CDR3 DNA reads TGTGCCAGCAGTCCTCTACAGCTATCGGGCACAGATACGCAGTATTTT. This translates into CASSPLQLSGTDTQYF. This chain uses TRBV27 with TRBJ2-3; D is ambiguous. The germline V gene encodes CDR1 MNHEY and CDR2 SMNVEV (reference sequence). V shed 5 bases and J shed 1 base, with 16 bases lying between them. This CDR3 has 16 amino acids.

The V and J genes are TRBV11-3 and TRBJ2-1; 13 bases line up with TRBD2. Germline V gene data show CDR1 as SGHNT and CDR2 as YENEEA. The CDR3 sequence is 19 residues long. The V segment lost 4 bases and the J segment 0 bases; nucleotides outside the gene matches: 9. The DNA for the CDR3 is TGTGCCAGCAGCTCCGCGGGACTAGCGGGAAGAAGCTCCTACAATGAGCAGTTCTTC. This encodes CASSSAGLAGRSSYNEQFF.

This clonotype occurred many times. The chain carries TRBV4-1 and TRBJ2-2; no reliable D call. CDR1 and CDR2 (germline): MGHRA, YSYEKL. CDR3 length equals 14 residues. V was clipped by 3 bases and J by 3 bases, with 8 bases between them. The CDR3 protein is CASSQSRDTGELFF. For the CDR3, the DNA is TGCGCCAGCAGCCAGAGCAGAGACACCGGGGAGCTGTTTTTT.

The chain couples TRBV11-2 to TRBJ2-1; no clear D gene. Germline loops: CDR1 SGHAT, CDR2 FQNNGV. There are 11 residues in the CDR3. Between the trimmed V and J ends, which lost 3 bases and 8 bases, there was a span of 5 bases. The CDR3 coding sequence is TGTGCCAGCAGCTTCACTGATGAGCAGTTCTTC. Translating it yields CASSFTDEQFF.

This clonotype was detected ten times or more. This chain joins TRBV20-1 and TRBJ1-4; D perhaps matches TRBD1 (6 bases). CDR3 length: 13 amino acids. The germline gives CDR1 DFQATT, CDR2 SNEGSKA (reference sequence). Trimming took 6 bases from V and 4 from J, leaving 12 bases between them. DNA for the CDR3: TGCAGTGCCACGAGGGGGTTTAATGAAAAACTGTTTTTT. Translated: CSATRGFNEKLFF.

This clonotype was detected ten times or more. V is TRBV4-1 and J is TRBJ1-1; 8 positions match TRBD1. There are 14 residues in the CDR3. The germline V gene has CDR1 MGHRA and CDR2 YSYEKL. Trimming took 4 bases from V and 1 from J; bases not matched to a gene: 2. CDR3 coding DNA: TGCGCCAGCAGCCCGACAGGGGAGAACACTGAAGCTTTCTTT. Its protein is CASSPTGENTEAFF.

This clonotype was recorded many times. For the CDR3, the DNA is TGTGCCAGCAGCGGCACAGGGACTAGCGGTAGCACAGATACGCAGTATTTT. Protein: CASSGTGTSGSTDTQYF. V is TRBV5-4 and J is TRBJ2-3; 11 bases line up with TRBD2. Looked up from germline, CDR1 is SGHNT and CDR2 is YYREEE (reference sequence). The CDR3 loop spans 17 amino acids. V lost 4 bases to trimming and J lost 0 bases; unmatched junction nucleotides: 7.

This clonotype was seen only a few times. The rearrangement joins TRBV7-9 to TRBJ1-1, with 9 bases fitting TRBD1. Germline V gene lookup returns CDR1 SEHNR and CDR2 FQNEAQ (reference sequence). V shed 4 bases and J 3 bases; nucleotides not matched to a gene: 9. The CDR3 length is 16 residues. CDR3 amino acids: CASSSTGTGIDTEAFF. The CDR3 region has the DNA TGTGCCAGCAGCTCAACCGGGACAGGGATAGACACTGAAGCTTTCTTT.

The CDR3 nucleotides read TGTGCCAGCAGCTACGACGGGACCTATGGCTACACCTTC. This gives the protein CASSYDGTYGYTF. The chain uses TRBV7-3 and TRBJ1-2; tentative D call: TRBD1 (5 bases). The V end lost 4 bases, the J end lost 4 bases, and 10 bases lay between the germline ends. This CDR3 is 13 amino acids long. Germline V CDR1 and CDR2: SGHTA, FQGTGA.